This T cell receptor beta chain was captured by sequencing in a study of blood T cell repertoires in COVID-19. Looking at the study overall: Acute and convalescent COVID-19 samples came from the United States, Italy and Spain. T cells, B-cell-depleted T cells, or PBMCs supplied cDNA or gDNA.

CDR1 is SGHDT and CDR2 is YYEEEE in the germline V gene. V was shortened by 3 bases and J by 2 bases, with 12 bases between the two germline ends. The CDR3 extends over 14 amino acids. In the study's own analysis: By means of reference gene primer amplification, nucleated cell counts were estimated. Data came from immunoSEQ multiplex PCR; TCRdb stores just in-frame clones and leaves some out. V and J calls and clone size are as listed in that table; D and trimming were resolved from the DNA. The sample lists around 450,000 clones; around nine tenths were seen once. The V call is TRBV5-6, the J call TRBJ2-7; unclear D gene. Sequenced material: peripheral blood. The receptor's source is a woman in her twenties or thirties with acute or convalescent COVID-19. The CDR3 region has the DNA TGTGCCAGCAGCTCATCAGAGGTACCCTACGAGCAGTACTTC. It specifies CASSSSEVPYEQYF.